This T cell receptor (beta chain) was sequenced during a study of technical replicates of blood from four donors. Some clones are missing from TCRdb's copy, which holds only in-frame ones; the method was immunoSEQ multiplex PCR. The data hold tens of thousands of clones, with about 96% observed a single time. Germline CDR1 reads SGHNT; CDR2 reads YYREEE (reference sequence). This CDR3 is 17 amino acids long. With 4 bases removed from V and 5 bases from J, the gap between germline ends came to 24 bases. This TCR came from a human donor in good health. What was sequenced was T cells isolated from PBMCs. The gene calls are TRBV5-4 and TRBJ1-2; possibly TRBD1 for D (6 bases). For the CDR3, the DNA is TGTGCCAGCAGCGGACCGGGACAAGAGAGGTTTGGTTATGGCTACACCTTC. Protein product: CASSGPGQERFGYGYTF.